These 28 T cell receptor beta chains came from one sample sequenced in a study of T cells in localized non-small cell lung cancer (dated by TCRdb to the early 2020s). Libraries were constructed by the immunoSEQ multiplex PCR assay. This is the immuneACCESS table as TCRdb keeps it, with only in-frame sequences that have V and J called. A part of the clones is gone; compared with another copy, unresolved V genes explain less than half, and the rest is unexplained. The sample contains some 82,000 clones, around 81% of them found a single time. The ten largest clones represent about 19% of the sample. The specimen comprised PBMCs, sampled before any cancer treatment. The source of these receptors is a man aged 35 to 70 with stage II squamous cell lung carcinoma.

V and J are TRBV5-1 and TRBJ1-3; no firm D call. The CDR3 is 15 residues long. Germline V CDR1 and CDR2: SGHRS, YFSETQ. V lost 4 bases and J lost 2, with 13 bases in between. The CDR3 region has the DNA TGCGCCAGCAGCCCGACGGGGAGTACTGGAAACACCATATATTTT. This gives the protein CASSPTGSTGNTIYF.

There are many counts of this clone. The rearrangement uses TRBV6-5 and TRBJ1-5; 10 bases align to TRBD1. Per the germline V gene, CDR1 is MNHEY and CDR2 is SVGAGI. V dropped 6 bases and J dropped 6; count of bases not matched to a gene: 5. The CDR3 contains 14 residues. CDR3 sequence reads: CASRTGGLGQPQHF. In DNA form, the CDR3 reads TGTGCCAGCAGGACAGGGGGCCTGGGTCAGCCCCAGCATTTT.

The chain employs TRBV7-3 and TRBJ2-1, with no clear D. This CDR3 comprises 12 residues. Germline V lookup: CDR1 SGHTA, CDR2 FQGTGA. V lost 2 bases to trimming and J lost 5 bases, with 4 bases between them. CDR3 in amino acids: CASSLGDNEQFF. The CDR3, as DNA: TGTGCCAGCAGCTTAGGAGACAATGAGCAGTTCTTC. The variable domain in full, with the rest retrieved from reference TRBV7-3 and TRBJ2-1, is GAGVSQTPSNKVTEKGKYVELRCDPISGHTALYWYRQSLGQGPEFLIYFQGTGAADDSGLPNDRFFAVRPEGSVSTLKIQRTERGDSAVYLCASSLGDNEQFFGPGTRLTVL.

This clone is judged large. V usage is TRBV6-6 and J usage is TRBJ1-1; D not certain. The CDR3 consists of 11 residues. V lost 6 bases, J lost 7 bases, and 9 bases lay in between. Germline CDR1 MNHNY, CDR2 SVGAGI (reference sequence). The CDR3 bases are TGTGCCAGCAGCCGGCAAAATGAAGCTTTCTTT. Protein sequence: CASSRQNEAFF.

This chain connects TRBV30 to TRBJ1-3, with a tentative D call TRBD1 (5 bases). With 0 bases removed from V and 0 bases from J, the gap between germline ends came to 12 bases. The CDR3 has 16 residues. The germline V gene encodes CDR1 GTSNPN and CDR2 SVGIG (reference sequence). The CDR3 bases are TGTGCCTGGAGTGTACTGGGGCAGGCCTCTGGAAACACCATATATTTT. Translated, it gives CAWSVLGQASGNTIYF. Looking up the rest from reference TRBV30 and TRBJ1-3 gives the full variable domain: SQTIHQWPATLVQPVGSPLSLECTVEGTSNPNLYWYRQAAGRGLQLLFYSVGIGQISSEVPQNLSASRPQDRQFILSSKKLLLSDSGFYLCAWSVLGQASGNTIYFGEGSWLTVV.

This clone turned up a few times. The V call is TRBV6-5, the J call TRBJ2-5; D not resolved. V lost 6 bases and J lost 0, with 8 bases in between. Germline values: CDR1 MNHEY, CDR2 SVGAGI. The CDR3 is 13 residues long. This CDR3 is CASRGTNQETQYF. CDR3 nucleotide sequence: TGTGCCAGCAGGGGAACCAACCAAGAGACCCAGTACTTC.

There are a few counts of this clone. The V call is TRBV4-2, the J call TRBJ2-3; D not resolved. CDR1 is LGHNA and CDR2 is YNFKEQ in the germline V gene. The V gene lost 3 bases and the J gene lost 3 bases, with 10 bases spanning the gap. CDR3 size: 14 residues. Here the CDR3 DNA reads TGTGCCAGCAGCCAGGCCTATAGGACAGATACGCAGTATTTT. Its translation is CASSQAYRTDTQYF.

V usage is TRBV23-1 and J usage is TRBJ2-3; TRBD2 aligns across 9 bases. TRBV23-1 is an ORF, with its function uncertain. V lost 4 bases to trimming and J lost 4 bases; unmatched junction nucleotides: 12. The CDR3 has 17 residues. The CDR3 protein is CASSRGCSGRCPDTQYF. The CDR3 region has the DNA TGCGCCAGCAGTCGGGGATGTAGCGGGAGATGCCCAGATACGCAGTATTTT.

The chain recombines TRBV15 with TRBJ2-2, with 10 bases aligning to TRBD1. Unmatched junction bases numbered 3, after V lost 8 bases and J lost 3 bases. Germline values: CDR1 LNHNV, CDR2 YYDKDF (reference sequence). The CDR3 extends over 14 amino acids. For the CDR3, the DNA is TGTGCCACCCGCGGGACAGGGGACACCGGGGAGCTGTTTTTT. Protein product: CATRGTGDTGELFF.

This clone appeared once. The chain combines TRBV11-2 with TRBJ2-2, with 9 bases lining up with TRBD2. V lost 5 bases and J lost 6; bases outside the gene matches: 10. The germline V gene encodes CDR1 SGHAT and CDR2 FQNNGV. The CDR3 has 16 residues. CDR3 loop: CASSLLAGEGAGELFF. The DNA of the CDR3 is TGTGCCAGCAGCCTATTAGCGGGGGAGGGCGCCGGGGAGCTGTTTTTT.

The chain combines TRBV28 with TRBJ1-2; no clear D gene. The CDR3 contains 16 residues. Trimming took off 2 bases at V and 3 bases at J, with 16 bases between the two ends. From germline, CDR1 is MDHEN and CDR2 SYDVKM. The CDR3 bases are TGTGCCAGCAGTTTACATGGCAGCGAAGCATACTATGGCTACACCTTC. Translated: CASSLHGSEAYYGYTF.

This chain uses TRBV29-1 with TRBJ2-5, with unresolved D. Germline V gene lookup returns CDR1 SQVTM and CDR2 ANQGSEA. Trimming removed 4 bases from V and 4 bases from J, with 13 bases in between. The CDR3 spans 13 residues. The CDR3 DNA sequence: TGCAGCGTTGCCACTACATCTAGAGAGACCCAGTACTTC. It is translated as CSVATTSRETQYF. The variable domain in full, completed from reference TRBV29-1 and TRBJ2-5, reads SAVISQKPSRDICQRGTSLTIQCQVDSQVTMMFWYRQQPGQSLTLIATANQGSEATYESGFVIDKFPISRPNLTFSTLTVSNMSPEDSSIYLCSVATTSRETQYFGPGTRLLVL.

The chain couples TRBV19 to TRBJ1-1, with TRBD1 matching over 10 bases. Germline CDR1 LNHDA, CDR2 SQIVND (reference sequence). The CDR3 extends over 17 amino acids. V gave up 5 bases and J gave up 0 bases; unmatched junction bases: 9. This CDR3 reads CASSPPGQGFMNTEAFF. The CDR3 bases are TGTGCCAGTAGTCCCCCGGGACAGGGGTTCATGAACACTGAAGCTTTCTTT.

The V gene is TRBV5-4, the J gene TRBJ2-1; 12 nucleotides align to TRBD2. V lost 4 bases, J lost 4 bases, and 3 bases stayed unmatched. Germline V CDR1 and CDR2: SGHNT, YYREEE (reference sequence). The CDR3 runs 15 residues. The CDR3 here is CASSVGLAGYNEQFF. The CDR3 DNA reads as TGTGCCAGCAGCGTCGGACTAGCGGGATACAATGAGCAGTTCTTC.

This clone has more than one count but fewer than ten. J is TRBJ1-1 and V is TRBV6-5; TRBD1 is a possible D gene (5 bases). The CDR3 is 15 residues long. Trimming took 4 bases from V and 1 from J, leaving 13 bases between them. Per the germline V gene, CDR1 is MNHEY and CDR2 is SVGAGI. The CDR3 is CASSLGGRRNTEAFF. CDR3 coding DNA: TGTGCCAGCAGTTTGGGGGGTAGGAGGAACACTGAAGCTTTCTTT.

This chain's CDR3 is CASSYGTGMMDTEAFF. Written as DNA, the CDR3 is TGTGCCAGCAGTTACGGGACAGGGATGATGGACACTGAAGCTTTCTTT. The V and J genes are TRBV6-5 and TRBJ1-1, with 9 nucleotides matching TRBD1. The CDR3 contains 16 residues. Trimming at V came to 2 bases and at J to 3 bases, leaving 7 bases not matched to a gene. The V gene's germline CDR1 is MNHEY and CDR2 SVGAGI.

This chain joins TRBV19 and TRBJ2-7; no firm D call. This CDR3 contains 12 residues. Trimming stripped 0 bases from V and 5 bases from J, with 5 bases between. CDR1 is LNHDA, CDR2 SQIVND, per germline (reference sequence). DNA for the CDR3: TGTGCCAGTAGTATAGATGGGAACGAGCAGTACTTC. It codes for CASSIDGNEQYF.

V gene TRBV2 combines with J gene TRBJ1-6, with 7 positions matching TRBD1. V lost 7 bases and J lost 10; bases outside the gene matches: 10. Germline V gene sequence: CDR1 SNHLY, CDR2 FYNNEI. This CDR3 region has 14 residues. CDR3 nucleotides: TGTGCCAGCAACAAAGACAGGGAGGGATCACCCCTCCACTTT. It codes for CASNKDREGSPLHF. Full variable domain (remainder filled in from reference TRBV2 and TRBJ1-6): EPEVTQTPSHQVTQMGQEVILRCVPISNHLYFYWYRQILGQKVEFLVSFYNNEISEKSEIFDDQFSVERPDGSNFTLKIRSTKLEDSAMYFCASNKDREGSPLHFGNGTRLTVT.

This chain's CDR3 is CASSPGMANYGYTF. The CDR3 DNA is TGTGCCAGCTCACCAGGGATGGCTAACTATGGCTACACCTTC. V gene TRBV18 combines with J gene TRBJ1-2; D not resolved. V was shortened by 2 bases and J by 0 bases, with 7 bases between the two germline ends. CDR1 and CDR2 (germline): KGHSH, LQKENI. This CDR3 spans 14 amino acids.

This clone occurred once. A junction boundary mismatches the germline segment, possibly from a read error. This chain joins TRBV7-7 and TRBJ1-1; unclear D gene. Germline lookup yields CDR1 SSHAT and CDR2 FNYEAQ (reference sequence). This CDR3 comprises 13 residues. CDR3 coding DNA: TGTGCTAGCAGCCGCGACCTCAGCAGTGAAGCTTTCTTT. Amino acid sequence: CASSRDLSSEAFF.

The V gene is TRBV5-1, the J gene TRBJ2-1; D is unresolved. The CDR3 totals 14 residues. Germline CDR1 is SGHRS and CDR2 is YFSETQ. Trimming took off 6 bases at V and 4 bases at J, with 14 bases between the two ends. Here the CDR3 reads CASNQAETYNEQFF. CDR3 bases: TGCGCCAGCAACCAGGCGGAAACTTACAATGAGCAGTTCTTC. The full variable domain, with the rest looked up from reference TRBV5-1 and TRBJ2-1, is KAGVTQTPRYLIKTRGQQVTLSCSPISGHRSVSWYQQTPGQGLQFLFEYFSETQRNKGNFPGRFSGRQFSNSRSEMNVSTLELGDSALYLCASNQAETYNEQFFGPGTRLTVL.

The V call is TRBV6-6, the J call TRBJ2-1; TRBD2 aligns across 10 bases. Germline V CDR1 and CDR2: MNHNY, SVGAGI (reference sequence). With 7 bases clipped from V and 6 bases from J, the junction kept 6 bases outside the gene matches. This CDR3 is 14 amino acids long. The CDR3 nucleotides are TGTGCCAGCACAACTAGCGGGACTGGCAATGAGCAGTTCTTC. Residues: CASTTSGTGNEQFF.

The rearrangement links TRBV7-2 to TRBJ2-2; no clear D. CDR3 length: 14 residues. Trimming pared 5 bases from V and 1 base from J, leaving 8 bases between. Germline V gene sequence: CDR1 SGHTA, CDR2 FQGNSA. The CDR3 here is CASSPTQNTGELFF. CDR3 in DNA: TGTGCCAGCAGCCCGACCCAGAACACCGGGGAGCTGTTTTTT.

The rearrangement uses TRBV30 and TRBJ1-1; D is uncertain. The CDR3 is 13 amino acids. CDR1 GTSNPN and CDR2 SVGIG come from the germline V gene (reference sequence). This chain's CDR3 is CARKALLNTEAFF. In nucleotides, the CDR3 is TGTGCTCGGAAGGCTCTCCTGAACACTGAAGCTTTCTTT.

This clone was seen only once. This chain connects TRBV4-2 to TRBJ1-6; 9 bases match TRBD1. CDR3 size: 20 residues. Trimming removed 4 bases from V and 0 bases from J; junction bases left unmatched: 13. Per germline, CDR1 LGHNA and CDR2 YNFKEQ. CDR3 DNA: TGTGCCAGCAGCCCTTCCGGGACAGGGAGCCGAAGCTCCTATAATTCACCCCTCCACTTT. Its protein is CASSPSGTGSRSSYNSPLHF.

V gene TRBV27 combines with J gene TRBJ2-7; possible D gene TRBD1, 6 bases. Trimming pared 0 bases from V and 5 bases from J, leaving 14 bases between. The CDR3 sequence is 15 residues long. Germline lookup yields CDR1 MNHEY and CDR2 SMNVEV (reference sequence). CDR3 nucleotides: TGTGCCAGCAGTTTATCGTCAGGGGTCGGACACGAGCAGTACTTC. This codes for CASSLSSGVGHEQYF.

The V gene is TRBV9, the J gene TRBJ2-2; D is possibly TRBD1 or TRBD2 (5 bases each). V lost 2 bases to trimming and J lost 0 bases, with 17 bases between them. This CDR3 has 18 residues. Germline V CDR1 and CDR2: SGDLS, YYNGEE. This chain's CDR3 is CASSVSPGRPTNTGELFF. The CDR3 DNA reads as TGTGCCAGCAGCGTCTCCCCGGGACGGCCTACGAACACCGGGGAGCTGTTTTTT. The variable domain in full, completed from reference TRBV9 and TRBJ2-2, reads DSGVTQTPKHLITATGQRVTLRCSPRSGDLSVYWYQQSLDQGLQFLIQYYNGEERAKGNILERFSAQQFPDLHSELNLSSLELGDSALYFCASSVSPGRPTNTGELFFGEGSRLTVL.

The chain uses TRBV5-6 and TRBJ1-2; no firm D call. The CDR3 is 14 amino acids. The V end was cut by 5 bases, the J end by 4 bases, with 15 bases between. Germline CDR1 is SGHDT and CDR2 is YYEEEE. In DNA form, the CDR3 reads TGTGCCAGCAGGTCCGCAACCCGGCCCTATGGCTACACCTTC. Residues: CASRSATRPYGYTF.